These T cell receptor beta chains were read from a single sample in a study of Ad26.COV2.S vaccination and SARS-CoV-2 variants. Assay: immunoSEQ multiplex PCR; the TCRdb copy retains only in-frame clones and omits some. Of around 250,000 clones listed, around 88% are singletons. Here the sequenced sample was peripheral blood, taken in a trial of Ad26.COV2.S vaccine versus placebo. These receptors were collected from a person between 18 and 60 years old who received the Ad26.COV2.S COVID-19 vaccine or a placebo. Each CDR3 is given without its conserved first and last residue. D genes are given only for firm matches.

j_gene	v_gene	d_gene	CDR3aa
TRBJ2-5	TRBV19	TRBD1	ASSSGQVQGTQY
TRBJ1-2	TRBV6-5	-	ASSYRANYGYT
TRBJ2-1	TRBV7-2	-	ASSLYGDSLNEQF
TRBJ1-5	TRBV2	TRBD1	ASSPGQGPGWSNQPQH
TRBJ1-2	TRBV19	-	ASSIGTPGSYGYT
TRBJ1-1	TRBV29-1	-	SVSVTSGGGAF
TRBJ1-5	TRBV4-2	-	ASSQDLGTNQPQH
TRBJ2-6	TRBV19	-	ASSRQVGIGANVLT
TRBJ1-1	TRBV3-1/TRBV3-2	-	ASSQAGVLNTEAF
TRBJ1-1	TRBV30	-	AWSSQVGFTEAF
TRBJ1-5	TRBV27	-	ASRTTGNQPQH
TRBJ2-3	TRBV7-9	-	ASRPGRSDTQY
TRBJ2-2	TRBV10-3	-	AISPQGNTGELF
TRBJ2-4	TRBV23-1	-	ASSQPTGRGAKNIQY
TRBJ2-1	TRBV3-1/TRBV3-2	TRBD2	ASSQDGASGTFGQF
TRBJ2-5	TRBV18	TRBD2	ASLRGFQETQY
TRBJ2-3	TRBV12-3/TRBV12-4	-	ASSLGGVGTQY
TRBJ2-1	TRBV14	-	ASSITLGGGYNEQF
TRBJ2-5	TRBV11-2	TRBD2	ASSLIGRGLASGRETQY
TRBJ2-6	TRBV6-6	-	ASSYSERGANVLT
TRBJ2-3	TRBV18	-	ASSPYPPDTQY